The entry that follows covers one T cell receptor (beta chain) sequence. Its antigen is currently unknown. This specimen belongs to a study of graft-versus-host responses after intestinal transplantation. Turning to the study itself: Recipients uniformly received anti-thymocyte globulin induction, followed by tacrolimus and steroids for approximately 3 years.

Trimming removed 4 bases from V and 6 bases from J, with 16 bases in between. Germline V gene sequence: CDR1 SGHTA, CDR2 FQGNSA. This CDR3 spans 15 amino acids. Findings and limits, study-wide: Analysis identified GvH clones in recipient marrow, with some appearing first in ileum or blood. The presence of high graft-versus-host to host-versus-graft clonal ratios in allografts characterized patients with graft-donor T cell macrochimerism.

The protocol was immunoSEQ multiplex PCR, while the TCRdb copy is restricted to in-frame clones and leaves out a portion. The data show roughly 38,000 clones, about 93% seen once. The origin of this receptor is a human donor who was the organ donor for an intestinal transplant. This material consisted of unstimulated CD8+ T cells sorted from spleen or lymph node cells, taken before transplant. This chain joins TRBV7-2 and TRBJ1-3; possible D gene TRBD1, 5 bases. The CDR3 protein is CASSYRLDRENTIYF. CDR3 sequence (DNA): TGTGCCAGCAGCTACCGCCTCGACAGAGAAAACACCATATATTTT.